This T cell receptor (beta chain) was identified in a study of T-cell reconstitution after alpha-beta-depleted transplantation in children. Overall study results and limits: High day-60 TCRbeta diversity in some patients came from surviving recipient T cells and thymic progenitors. One year after transplant, T-cell counts and diversity came mostly from newly produced T cells. Reportedly, only several hundred clones from non-depleted graft cells drove alpha-beta T-cell counts at about two months.

Unique molecular identifiers were used to barcode this TCRbeta library. From the PCR reads, TCRdb called clonotypes with MiXCR, one entry per CDR3 protein. In the table there are approximately 70,000 distinct CDR3 sequences, approximately 5% of which are singletons. This clonotype occurred many times. The antigen is undetermined. V was clipped by 1 base and J by 8 bases, with 15 bases between them. The CDR3 is made up of 15 amino acids. Germline loops: CDR1 KGHSH, CDR2 LQKENI. The origin of this receptor is a boy less than two years old who had a stem cell transplant for acute myeloid leukemia, so the T cells may come from the graft donor. Sample: PBMCs, mostly from graft donor cells, taken 180 days after TCRalphabeta/CD19-depleted stem cell transplant. The chain is built from TRBV18 and TRBJ2-1, with a tentative D call TRBD1 (6 bases). CDR3: CASSPRRGYGDEQFF. The CDR3 nucleotides read TGTGCCAGCTCACCACGTAGGGGGTACGGCGATGAGCAGTTCTTC.